This T cell receptor (beta chain) was sequenced during a study of PD-L1 blockade in urothelial cancer. Background on the study: About nine tenths of the roughly 30 patients were men whose urothelial cancer was bladder-origin.

PCRs each included synthetic TCR analog templates spiked in. The repertoire was sequenced with immunoSEQ multiplex PCR; TCRdb's copy has only in-frame clones and lacks some. The sample has 65,000 to 80,000 clones, almost 90% seen once; the top ten hold 4.5%. The time point is: pretreatment peripheral blood. Pretreatment and on-treatment blood mononuclear cell samples were taken, totaling between 1 and 8 time points per patient. Trimming removed 5 bases from V and 5 bases from J; junction bases left unmatched: 7. CDR1 MNHNS and CDR2 SASEGT come from the germline V gene. The CDR3 sequence is 15 residues long.

This chain uses TRBV6-1 with TRBJ1-4; 8 bases are a match to TRBD1. This TCR came from a man in his sixties or seventies with urothelial cancer. The sample consisted of PBMCs, taken around atezolizumab (anti-PD-L1) treatment. The CDR3 DNA is TGTGCCAGCAGTACCCAACAGGGGGGGAATGAAAAACTGTTTTTT. Translated, it gives CASSTQQGGNEKLFF.